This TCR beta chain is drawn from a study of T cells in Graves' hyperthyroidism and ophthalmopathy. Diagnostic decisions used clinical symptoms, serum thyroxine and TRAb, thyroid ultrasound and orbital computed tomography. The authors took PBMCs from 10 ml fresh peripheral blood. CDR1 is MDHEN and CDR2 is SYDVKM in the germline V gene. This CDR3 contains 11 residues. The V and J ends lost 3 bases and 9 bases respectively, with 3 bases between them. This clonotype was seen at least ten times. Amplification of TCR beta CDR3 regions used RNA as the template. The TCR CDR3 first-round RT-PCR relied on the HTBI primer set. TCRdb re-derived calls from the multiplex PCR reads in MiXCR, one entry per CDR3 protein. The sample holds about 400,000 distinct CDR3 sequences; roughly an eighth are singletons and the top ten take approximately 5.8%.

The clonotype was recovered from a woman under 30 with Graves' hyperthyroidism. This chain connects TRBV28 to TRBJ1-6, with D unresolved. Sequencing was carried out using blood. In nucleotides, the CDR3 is TGTGCCAGCAGTTTCGGTTCACCCCTCCACTTT. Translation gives CASSFGSPLHF.